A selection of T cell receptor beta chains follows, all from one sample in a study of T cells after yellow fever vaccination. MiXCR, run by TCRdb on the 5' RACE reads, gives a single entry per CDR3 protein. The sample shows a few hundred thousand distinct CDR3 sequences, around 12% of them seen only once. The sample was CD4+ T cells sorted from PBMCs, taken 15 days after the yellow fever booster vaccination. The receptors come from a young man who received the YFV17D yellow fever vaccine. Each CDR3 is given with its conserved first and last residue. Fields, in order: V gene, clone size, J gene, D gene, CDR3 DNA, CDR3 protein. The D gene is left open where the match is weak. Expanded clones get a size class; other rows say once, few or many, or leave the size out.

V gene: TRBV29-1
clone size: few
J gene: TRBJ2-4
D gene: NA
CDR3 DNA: TGCAGCGTTGCCCACAGGGCGGAAAAAAACATTCAGTACTTC
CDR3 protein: CSVAHRAEKNIQYF

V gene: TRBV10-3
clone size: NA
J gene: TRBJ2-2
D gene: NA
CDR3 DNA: TGTGCCATCAGTCCCGGGGTCACGAACACCGGGGAGCTGTTTTTT
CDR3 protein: CAISPGVTNTGELFF

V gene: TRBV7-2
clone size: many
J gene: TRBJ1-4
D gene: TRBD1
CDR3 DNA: TGTGCCAGCAGCCAGCGACAGGGGGCGGATGAAAAACTGTTTTTT
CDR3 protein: CASSQRQGADEKLFF

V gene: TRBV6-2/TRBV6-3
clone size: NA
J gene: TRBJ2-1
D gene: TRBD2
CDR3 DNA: TGTGCCAGCAGTATGGGGACGGGGGGGCGGCAGTTCTTC
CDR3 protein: CASSMGTGGRQFF

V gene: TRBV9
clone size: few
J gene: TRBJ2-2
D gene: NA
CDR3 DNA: TGTGCCAGCAGCGTAGGCCAGGACAGCCTCCCCGGGGAGCTGTTTTTT
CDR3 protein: CASSVGQDSLPGELFF

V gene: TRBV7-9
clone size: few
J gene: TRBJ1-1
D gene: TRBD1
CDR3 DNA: TGTGCCAGCACCCCGGACAGGGCCACCACTGAAGCTTTCTTT
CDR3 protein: CASTPDRATTEAFF

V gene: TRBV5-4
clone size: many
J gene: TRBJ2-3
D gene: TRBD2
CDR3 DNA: TGTGCCAGCAGCTTGGCGCGGGGGGGCCCGAATACGCAGTATTTT
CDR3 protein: CASSLARGGPNTQYF

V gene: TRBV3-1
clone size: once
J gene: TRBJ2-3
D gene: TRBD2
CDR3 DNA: TGTGCCAGCAGCCAAGGAGGCGGGGGGGCAGATACGCAGTATTTT
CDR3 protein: CASSQGGGGADTQYF

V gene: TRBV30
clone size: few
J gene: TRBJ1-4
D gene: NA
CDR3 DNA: TGTGCCTGGAGTAACCGGGCCGGTGAAAAACTGTTTTTT
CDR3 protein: CAWSNRAGEKLFF

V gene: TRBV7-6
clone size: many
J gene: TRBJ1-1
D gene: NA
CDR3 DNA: TGTGCCAGCAGCTCCGCTCCGACAGCTAACACTGAAGCTTTCTTT
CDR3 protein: CASSSAPTANTEAFF

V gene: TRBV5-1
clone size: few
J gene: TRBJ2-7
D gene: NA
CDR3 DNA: TGCGCCAGCAGCTCCTTACCGGCAGGGGAAGCCGAGCAGTACTTC
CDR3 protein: CASSSLPAGEAEQYF

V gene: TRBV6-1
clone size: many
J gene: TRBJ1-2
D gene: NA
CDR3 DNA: TGTGCCAGCGCAGTAGACGGCTATGGCTACACCTTC
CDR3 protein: CASAVDGYGYTF

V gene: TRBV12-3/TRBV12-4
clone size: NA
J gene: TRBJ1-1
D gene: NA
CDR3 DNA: TGTGCCAGCAGTATCTTGGGCACTGAAGCTTTCTTT
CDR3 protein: CASSILGTEAFF

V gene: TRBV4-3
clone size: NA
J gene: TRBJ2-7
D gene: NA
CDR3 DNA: TGCGCCAGCAGCCACACCCTCGACAGAGGCGAGCAGTACTTC
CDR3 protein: CASSHTLDRGEQYF

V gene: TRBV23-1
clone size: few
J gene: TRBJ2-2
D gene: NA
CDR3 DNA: TGCGCCAGCGGGCGACAGAACACCGGGGAGCTGTTTTTT
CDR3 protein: CASGRQNTGELFF

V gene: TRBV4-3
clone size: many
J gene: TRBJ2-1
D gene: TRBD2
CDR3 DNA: TGCGCCAGCAGCCAGCCCAGCGGGGGGGTCAATGAGCAGTTCTTC
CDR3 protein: CASSQPSGGVNEQFF

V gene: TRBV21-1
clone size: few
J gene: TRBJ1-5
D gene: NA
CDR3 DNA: TGTGCCAGCAGCAAATTCAGGACAGGGGGTTTTCAGCCCCAGCATTTT
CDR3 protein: CASSKFRTGGFQPQHF

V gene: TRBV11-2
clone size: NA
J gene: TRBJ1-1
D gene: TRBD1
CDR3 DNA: TGTGCCAGCAGCCTCGGACAGGGGGGTGGCACTGAAGCTTTCTTT
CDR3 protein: CASSLGQGGGTEAFF

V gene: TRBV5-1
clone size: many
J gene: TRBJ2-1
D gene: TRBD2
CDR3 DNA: TGCGCCAGCCACGGCGGGGGGAGCTCCTACAATGAGCAGTTCTTC
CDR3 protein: CASHGGGSSYNEQFF

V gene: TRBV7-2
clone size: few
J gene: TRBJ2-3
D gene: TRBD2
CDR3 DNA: TGTGCCAGCAGCTTCGGTAGCGGGGGGGCGGATACGCAGTATTTT
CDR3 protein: CASSFGSGGADTQYF

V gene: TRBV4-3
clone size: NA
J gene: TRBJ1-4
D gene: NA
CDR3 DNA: TGCGCCAGCAGCCAAGAGTGGGGTCCCCCGGCAGGAGGGTTTGAAAAACTGTTTTTT
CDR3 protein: CASSQEWGPPAGGFEKLFF

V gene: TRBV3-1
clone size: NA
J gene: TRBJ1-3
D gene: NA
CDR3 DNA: TGTGCCAGCAGCCATCGTGCCTCTGGAAACACCATATATTTT
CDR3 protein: CASSHRASGNTIYF

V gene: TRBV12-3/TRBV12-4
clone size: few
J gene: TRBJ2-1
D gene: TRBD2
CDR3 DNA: TGTGCCAGCAGTTTCGGTGGACTAGCGGGGGTTGAGCAGTTCTTC
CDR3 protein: CASSFGGLAGVEQFF

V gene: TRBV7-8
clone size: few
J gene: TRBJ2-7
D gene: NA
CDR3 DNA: TGTGCCAGCAGCTTCCTGACTAGTCCATCCTACGAGCAGTACTTC
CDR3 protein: CASSFLTSPSYEQYF

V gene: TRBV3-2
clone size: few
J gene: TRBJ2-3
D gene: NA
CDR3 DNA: TGTGCCAGCAGCCACGGCGACTCTACCACAGATACGCAGTATTTT
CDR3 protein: CASSHGDSTTDTQYF

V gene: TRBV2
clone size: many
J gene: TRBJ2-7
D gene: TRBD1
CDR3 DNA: TGTGCCAGCAGTGAAGCCCAGGGGGCAGAGTACTTC
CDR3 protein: CASSEAQGAEYF